Below, 20 T cell receptor beta chains from the same sample are listed, as sequenced in a study of blood T cell repertoires in COVID-19. TCRdb keeps only in-frame clones here, not all; method: immunoSEQ multiplex PCR. The data hold about 300,000 clones, with just under 90% observed a single time. The specimen sequenced was peripheral blood. The origin of the receptors is a woman aged 50 to 65 with COVID-19, enrolled during active disease.

The V call is TRBV5-1, the J call TRBJ2-3; 8 bases are a match to TRBD2. V shed 1 base, J shed 4 bases, and the junction held 8 bases outside the gene matches. The germline gives CDR1 SGHRS, CDR2 YFSETQ. The CDR3 has 16 amino acids. DNA for the CDR3: TGCGCCAGCAGCTTGAGCGCTTTCGGGGGGGCAGATACGCAGTATTTT. Translating gives CASSLSAFGGADTQYF.

The rearrangement joins TRBV7-9 to TRBJ2-1, with 13 nucleotides matching TRBD2. Germline CDR1 and CDR2: SEHNR and FQNEAQ (reference sequence). The CDR3 contains 14 residues. V lost 5 bases, J lost 14 bases, and 9 bases stayed unmatched. In DNA, the CDR3 is TGTGCCAGCAGCCCAGCCGGGACTAGCGGGAATAAGTTCTTC. Translating it yields CASSPAGTSGNKFF.

The chain is built from TRBV12-5 and TRBJ2-7; TRBD1 agrees at 7 bases. Trimming at V came to 5 bases and at J to 5 bases, leaving 6 bases not matched to a gene. CDR1 and CDR2 from the germline V gene are LGHNT and FRNRAP. The CDR3 loop spans 13 amino acids. The CDR3 region is CASGKGGRDEQYF. Here the CDR3 DNA reads TGTGCTAGTGGTAAAGGGGGCCGGGACGAGCAGTACTTC.

The chain recombines TRBV4-1 with TRBJ2-2, with 9 bases fitting TRBD2. The CDR3 length is 17 residues. Germline V gene lookup returns CDR1 MGHRA and CDR2 YSYEKL. Trimming took 1 base from V and 2 from J; bases not matched to a gene: 5. For the CDR3, the DNA is TGCGCCAGCAGCCAAGTCCGGCTAGCGGGAAACACCGGGGAGCTGTTTTTT. Amino acids: CASSQVRLAGNTGELFF.

This rearrangement joins TRBV27 to TRBJ2-1; 7 nucleotides align to TRBD1. The CDR3 extends over 15 amino acids. From germline, CDR1 is MNHEY and CDR2 SMNVEV (reference sequence). Trimming cost V 3 bases and J 0 bases; bases outside gene matches: 2. In DNA form, the CDR3 reads TGTGCCAGCAGTTTCGACAGGGACTCCTACAATGAGCAGTTCTTC. Its protein is CASSFDRDSYNEQFF.

The J gene is TRBJ2-7, the V gene TRBV5-4, with 10 bases lining up with TRBD2. The V gene's germline CDR1 is SGHNT and CDR2 YYREEE (reference sequence). V was pared by 4 bases and J by 4 bases, with 17 bases of the junction left unmatched. This CDR3 is built from 18 residues. In DNA form, the CDR3 reads TGTGCCAGCAGCCGCCGGGGAGGAAGCGGGAGGGCCAAGTACGAGCAGTACTTC. Translated, it gives CASSRRGGSGRAKYEQYF.

This clone has a single count. The chain uses TRBV5-1 and TRBJ2-2, with TRBD2 identical over 8 bases. J gave up 2 bases and V 0 bases, and 3 bases lay outside the gene matches. The V gene's germline CDR1 is SGHRS and CDR2 YFSETQ. CDR3 length equals 16 residues. The CDR3 loop is CASSLVAGKNTGELFF. CDR3 sequence (DNA): TGCGCCAGCAGCTTGGTAGCGGGAAAAAACACCGGGGAGCTGTTTTTT.

The chain links TRBV4-2 to TRBJ2-2; the D gene is possibly TRBD2 (5 bases). Germline V gene lookup returns CDR1 LGHNA and CDR2 YNFKEQ. V was clipped by 1 base and J by 0 bases, with 9 bases between them. The CDR3 is 16 residues long. The CDR3 nucleotides are TGTGCCAGCAGCCAAGTCCGCGGGCCGAACACCGGGGAGCTGTTTTTT. Its translation: CASSQVRGPNTGELFF.

The rearrangement uses TRBV7-2 and TRBJ2-7; 11 bases are shared with TRBD2. J lost 2 bases, V lost 3 bases, and 6 bases had no gene match. Germline V gene data show CDR1 as SGHTA and CDR2 as FQGNSA. The CDR3 sequence is 16 residues long. The CDR3 region is CASSFRLAGGAYEQYF. Written as DNA, the CDR3 is TGTGCCAGCAGCTTTAGGCTAGCGGGAGGAGCCTACGAGCAGTACTTC.

The V gene is TRBV2, the J gene TRBJ1-5; 7 bases are shared with TRBD1. Per the germline V gene, CDR1 is SNHLY and CDR2 is FYNNEI. Germline trimming cut 7 bases from V and 2 bases from J; bases unmatched to any gene: 8. The length of the CDR3 is 15 residues. This chain's CDR3 is CASTLEGAGNQPQHF. For the CDR3, the DNA is TGTGCCAGCACCTTGGAGGGGGCTGGCAATCAGCCCCAGCATTTT.

The chain joins TRBV5-1 to TRBJ2-1; D possibly corresponds to TRBD2 (6 bases). The CDR3 is 14 residues long. V shed 4 bases and J shed 9 bases, with 17 bases lying between them. The germline gives CDR1 SGHRS, CDR2 YFSETQ. CDR3 nucleotide sequence: TGCGCCAGCAGCCCGGGAGAGTGGTCCGGTGAGCAGTTCTTC. Protein sequence: CASSPGEWSGEQFF.

On this clone itself: Other DNA sequences in the same sample also yield this CDR3. This chain joins TRBV20-1 and TRBJ2-7; D may be TRBD2 (5 bases). The V and J ends lost 6 bases and 3 bases respectively, with 9 bases between them. Germline V gives CDR1 DFQATT, CDR2 SNEGSKA (reference sequence). The CDR3 sequence is 11 residues long. The CDR3 DNA sequence: TGCAGTGCCGGGGATAGCTACGAGCAGTACTTC. This translates into CSAGDSYEQYF.

The chain carries TRBV5-4 and TRBJ1-6; TRBD1 is a possible D gene (5 bases). The V and J ends lost 0 bases and 6 bases respectively, with 10 bases between them. The germline V gene has CDR1 SGHNT and CDR2 YYREEE (reference sequence). The CDR3 totals 15 residues. As DNA, the CDR3 is TGTGCCAGCAGCTTGGCGGTGGGGGGTAATTCACCCCTCCACTTT. Its translation is CASSLAVGGNSPLHF.

The chain is built from TRBV3-1 (or the pseudogene TRBV3-2) and TRBJ2-1; D possibly corresponds to TRBD1 (6 bases). The V and J ends lost 1 base and 0 bases respectively, with 13 bases between them. The CDR3 runs 17 residues. Germline assignment: CDR1 LGHDT and CDR2 YNNKEL (reference sequence). The CDR3 sequence is CASSQGSRGSSYNEQFF. The DNA for the CDR3 is TGTGCCAGCAGCCAAGGAAGCAGGGGAAGCTCCTACAATGAGCAGTTCTTC.

The chain couples TRBV29-1 to TRBJ1-1; 7 nucleotides line up with TRBD1. Per the germline V gene, CDR1 is SQVTM and CDR2 is ANQGSEA. The CDR3 contains 13 residues. After removal of 5 bases from V and 0 bases from J, the junction contained 3 bases not matched to a gene. The CDR3 DNA sequence: TGCAGCGTTCGACAGGGCCTGAACACTGAAGCTTTCTTT. It encodes CSVRQGLNTEAFF.

The chain links TRBV2 to TRBJ1-1; TRBD1 aligns across 9 bases. CDR1 is SNHLY, CDR2 FYNNEI, per germline. This CDR3 comprises 14 residues. Trimming cost V 5 bases and J 4 bases; bases outside gene matches: 5. Written as DNA, the CDR3 is TGTGCCAGCAGTAGACAGGGGGGGGGCACTGAAGCTTTCTTT. Its protein is CASSRQGGGTEAFF.

The CDR3 spells CASSDRGYNSPLHF. The CDR3, as DNA: TGTGCCAGTAGTGACAGGGGCTATAATTCACCCCTCCACTTT. The chain has TRBV19 and TRBJ1-6, with 8 bases fitting TRBD1. The CDR3 extends over 14 amino acids. From germline, CDR1 is LNHDA and CDR2 SQIVND (reference sequence). J gave up 3 bases and V 5 bases, and 0 bases lay outside the gene matches.

In its sample, this clone was seen once. This chain connects TRBV30 to TRBJ1-3; D is ambiguous. V was clipped by 6 bases and J by 0 bases, with 9 bases between them. Per the germline V gene, CDR1 is GTSNPN and CDR2 is SVGIG (reference sequence). The CDR3 is 13 residues long. CDR3 amino acids: CACSPGSGNTIYF. The CDR3 region has the DNA TGTGCCTGCTCACCCGGCTCTGGAAACACCATATATTTT.

On this clone itself: The sample holds other DNA sequences that translate to the same CDR3. The chain couples TRBV14 to TRBJ2-6; unclear D gene. Germline assignment: CDR1 SGHDN and CDR2 FVKESK. The V gene lost 6 bases and the J gene lost 0 bases, with 6 bases spanning the gap. CDR3 length: 14 residues. As DNA, the CDR3 is TGTGCCAGCAGTCCAGGCTCTGGGGCCAACGTCCTGACTTTC. Amino acids: CASSPGSGANVLTF.

This rearrangement joins TRBV9 to TRBJ1-1; 7 bases fit TRBD1. Germline loops: CDR1 SGDLS, CDR2 YYNGEE. The CDR3 has 16 residues. J lost 1 base, V lost 4 bases, and 10 bases had no gene match. This CDR3 is CASSTTGGGENTEAFF. CDR3 bases: TGTGCCAGCAGCACCACAGGAGGGGGCGAGAACACTGAAGCTTTCTTT.